One and the same sample provided the 22 T cell receptor beta chains below, sequenced in a study of blood T cells in healthy people across ages. Sample-barcoded 5' priming and a J-beta primer mix drove a second PCR of about 6 to 12 cycles. TCRdb reprocessed the 5' RACE reads with MiXCR, giving one entry per CDR3 protein. In the table there are about 720,000 distinct CDR3 sequences, about a fifth of which are singletons. Sequencing was carried out using blood. Receptor source: a man between 65 and 85 years old in good health.

This clonotype was observed a few times. The chain has TRBV28 and TRBJ2-7; no reliable D call. The germline V and J ends were trimmed by 7 bases and 7 bases, with 17 bases remaining between them. Germline assignment: CDR1 MDHEN and CDR2 SYDVKM. The CDR3 has 13 amino acids. This CDR3 reads CASKPTVLREQYF. CDR3 nucleotides: TGTGCCAGCAAGCCGACCGTGCTTAGGGAGCAGTACTTC.

The table lists this clonotype with a few counts. The chain employs TRBV5-6 and TRBJ1-3; D not certain. V shed 4 bases and J shed 3 bases, with 11 bases lying between them. Germline-derived CDR1 and CDR2 are SGHDT and YYEEEE. The CDR3 is 14 residues long. The CDR3 loop is CASSRRTVGNTIYF. The CDR3 nucleotides read TGTGCCAGCAGCCGCAGGACTGTTGGAAACACCATATATTTT.

This chain uses TRBV5-5 with TRBJ2-1; D gene ambiguous. The DNA end lines up better with TRBJ2-5; the J call may be wrong. CDR3 size: 16 residues. Looked up from germline, CDR1 is SGHKS and CDR2 is YYEKEE (reference sequence). CDR3 residues: CASSLSLRLASATQYF. CDR3 nucleotide sequence: TGTGCCAGCAGCTTGTCGCTGAGACTCGCCTCGGCGACCCAGTACTTC.

This clonotype has just one count. The CDR3 reads CASSVSLGETQYF. CDR3 coding DNA: TGTGCCAGCAGCGTATCTTTGGGGGAGACCCAGTACTTC. The chain joins TRBV9 to TRBJ2-5; no definite D call. The germline V and J ends were trimmed by 1 base and 5 bases, with 9 bases remaining between them. Germline loops: CDR1 SGDLS, CDR2 YYNGEE. There are 13 residues in the CDR3.

In regard to this clonotype: A clone one base away is much larger, so this may be a read error. This chain links TRBV12-3 or TRBV12-4 with TRBJ2-7, with 8 bases aligning to TRBD2. There are 14 residues in the CDR3. The ends lost 6 bases at V and 0 bases at J; junction bases unmatched: 4. The CDR3 loop reads CASRPSGPSYEQYF. Here the CDR3 DNA reads TGTGCCAGCAGACCTAGCGGGCCCTCCTACGAGCAGTACTTC.

Only a few counts were recorded for this clonotype. The rearrangement uses TRBV2 and TRBJ1-2; weak D call: TRBD1 (6 bases). Trimming removed 6 bases from V and 6 bases from J, with 14 bases in between. Germline CDR1 is SNHLY and CDR2 is FYNNEI. The CDR3 runs 13 residues. The CDR3: CASSKLTGDGYTF. CDR3 sequence (DNA): TGTGCCAGCAGCAAACTGACAGGCGATGGCTACACCTTC.

Concerning this clonotype itself: The germline gene is not matched at one end of the junction; a read error may be the cause. The CDR3 coding sequence is TGTGCCAACAGCTCCACGGGACAGGGGATCTATGGCTACACCTTC. Translation: CANSSTGQGIYGYTF. The rearrangement joins TRBV7-9 to TRBJ1-2, with TRBD1 matching 10 bases. The germline gives CDR1 SEHNR, CDR2 FQNEAQ (reference sequence). The CDR3 has 15 residues.

The rearrangement links TRBV9 to TRBJ2-3; D is perhaps TRBD1 (5 bases). This CDR3 has 14 amino acids. The V and J ends lost 3 bases and 6 bases respectively, with 14 bases between them. Germline CDR1 SGDLS, CDR2 YYNGEE. In DNA form, the CDR3 reads TGTGCCAGCAGCGACAGGTCCCCCGCGGATACGCAGTATTTT. Encoded protein: CASSDRSPADTQYF.

This sequence joins TRBV7-9 and TRBJ2-7; 10 nucleotides align to TRBD1. Germline assignment: CDR1 SEHNR and CDR2 FQNEAQ (reference sequence). V dropped 3 bases and J dropped 3; count of bases not matched to a gene: 5. This CDR3 has 15 residues. The CDR3 DNA sequence: TGTGCCAGCAGCTTCCCCGGGACAGGGGTCTACGAGCAGTACGTC. Its protein product is CASSFPGTGVYEQYV.

This clonotype has a handful of counts. The chain combines TRBV11-3 with TRBJ1-4, with a tentative D call TRBD1 (5 bases). The germline V and J ends were trimmed by 0 bases and 6 bases, with 11 bases remaining between them. Germline lookup yields CDR1 SGHNT and CDR2 YENEEA. The CDR3 contains 15 residues. The CDR3 DNA follows: TGTGCCAGCAGCTTAGAAGCAGGGATACATGAAAAACTGTTTTTT. Its translation is CASSLEAGIHEKLFF.

The V call is TRBV4-3, the J call TRBJ2-1; 11 bases line up with TRBD2. V shed 3 bases, J shed 5 bases, and the junction held 3 bases outside the gene matches. This CDR3 is built from 15 residues. CDR1 and CDR2 (germline): LGHNA, YSLEER. The CDR3 bases are TGCGCCAGCAGCCAGCAACTAGCGGGAGACAATGAGCAGTTCTTC. Its protein is CASSQQLAGDNEQFF.

V gene TRBV2 combines with J gene TRBJ2-5; D tentatively fits TRBD1 or TRBD2 (5 bases each). Trimming cost V 6 bases and J 7 bases, with 18 bases left between them. The CDR3 runs 14 residues. CDR1 SNHLY and CDR2 FYNNEI come from the germline V gene. Here the CDR3 reads CASRAQGARGTQYF. The CDR3 DNA is TGTGCCAGCAGAGCCCAGGGCGCCCGGGGGACCCAGTACTTC.

This chain links TRBV7-2 with TRBJ1-5, with D uncertain. This CDR3 has 15 residues. V shed 0 bases and J shed 3 bases, with 9 bases lying between them. Germline-derived CDR1 and CDR2 are SGHTA and FQGNSA. This chain's CDR3 is CASSLALGNNQPQHF. Here the CDR3 DNA reads TGTGCCAGCAGCTTAGCGTTGGGAAACAATCAGCCCCAGCATTTT.

This clonotype was seen a single time. The rearrangement joins TRBV28 to TRBJ2-7; weak D call: TRBD2 (6 bases). The V gene lost 5 bases and the J gene lost 1 base, with 12 bases spanning the gap. Germline lookup yields CDR1 MDHEN and CDR2 SYDVKM. CDR3 length: 14 residues. The DNA of the CDR3 is TGTGCCAGCAGTCCGCTCGGGGGATCCTACGAGCAGTACTTC. It yields the protein CASSPLGGSYEQYF.

The rearrangement uses TRBV9 and TRBJ1-2; D gene ambiguous. CDR3 length equals 10 residues. Germline values: CDR1 SGDLS, CDR2 YYNGEE. V dropped 3 bases and J dropped 8 bases, with 5 bases sitting between them. CDR3 residues: CASSGRGYTF. The CDR3 coding sequence is TGTGCCAGCAGCGGGAGAGGCTACACCTTC.

The V gene is TRBV3-1, the J gene TRBJ2-1; possibly TRBD2 for D (7 bases). The DNA end favors TRBJ2-7, so the J call may be wrong. This CDR3 has 15 amino acids. CDR1 and CDR2 (germline): LGHDT, YNNKEL (reference sequence). The CDR3 is CASSQDSGGFYEQYF. The CDR3, as DNA: TGTGCCAGCAGCCAAGACTCGGGGGGCTTCTACGAGCAGTACTTC.

This chain joins TRBV10-3 and TRBJ2-5, with D perhaps TRBD2 (5 bases). The V gene lost 0 bases and the J gene lost 5 bases, with 10 bases spanning the gap. Germline V gene lookup returns CDR1 ENHRY and CDR2 SYGVKD. The CDR3 has 14 amino acids. For the CDR3, the DNA is TGTGCCATCAGTGAGTCCGGGATGGCCGAGACCCAGTACTTC. Residues: CAISESGMAETQYF.

This chain connects TRBV29-1 to TRBJ1-4, with D perhaps TRBD1 (5 bases). This CDR3 is 15 amino acids long. Trimming took off 2 bases at V and 12 bases at J, with 22 bases between the two ends. Germline V gene sequence: CDR1 SQVTM, CDR2 ANQGSEA. CDR3 sequence: CSVEIRGLGKPELFF. In DNA, the CDR3 is TGCAGCGTTGAAATCCGGGGACTCGGGAAGCCGGAACTGTTTTTT.

J is TRBJ1-2 and V is TRBV24-1; perhaps TRBD1 as D (5 bases). The V gene lost 3 bases and the J gene lost 8 bases, with 15 bases spanning the gap. The germline V gene encodes CDR1 KGHDR and CDR2 SFDVKD. This CDR3 contains 14 residues. CDR3 bases: TGTGCCACCAGTGATAATAGGGGATTGCGAGGCTACACCTTC. This codes for CATSDNRGLRGYTF.

This clonotype was recorded many times. The chain couples TRBV20-1 to TRBJ2-7; 10 bases fit TRBD1. Germline V gene data show CDR1 as DFQATT and CDR2 as SNEGSKA (reference sequence). The CDR3 spans 14 residues. V shed 3 bases, J shed 2 bases, and the junction held 4 bases outside the gene matches. Here the CDR3 reads CSASDGTGAYEQYF. Here the CDR3 DNA reads TGCAGTGCTAGCGACGGGACAGGGGCCTACGAGCAGTACTTC.

V is TRBV28 and J is TRBJ2-4; tentative D call: TRBD1 (5 bases). The CDR3 is 15 amino acids. The V gene lost 3 bases and the J gene lost 5 bases, with 14 bases spanning the gap. CDR1 MDHEN and CDR2 SYDVKM come from the germline V gene. The CDR3 region is CASSFFREWENIQYF. The CDR3 DNA follows: TGTGCCAGCAGTTTTTTCAGGGAATGGGAAAACATTCAGTACTTC. Looking up the rest from reference TRBV28 and TRBJ2-4 gives the full variable domain: DVKVTQSSRYLVKRTGEKVFLECVQDMDHENMFWYRQDPGLGLRLIYFSYDVKMKEKGDIPEGYSVSREKKERFSLILESASTNQTSMYLCASSFFREWENIQYFGAGTRLSVL.

The V call is TRBV12-3 or TRBV12-4, the J call TRBJ1-2; tentative D call: TRBD1 (6 bases). There are 15 residues in the CDR3. V shed 3 bases and J shed 2 bases, with 13 bases lying between them. CDR3 sequence reads: CASSFRGAGNYGYTF. CDR3 nucleotide sequence: TGTGCCAGCAGTTTTCGGGGGGCCGGGAACTATGGCTACACCTTC.